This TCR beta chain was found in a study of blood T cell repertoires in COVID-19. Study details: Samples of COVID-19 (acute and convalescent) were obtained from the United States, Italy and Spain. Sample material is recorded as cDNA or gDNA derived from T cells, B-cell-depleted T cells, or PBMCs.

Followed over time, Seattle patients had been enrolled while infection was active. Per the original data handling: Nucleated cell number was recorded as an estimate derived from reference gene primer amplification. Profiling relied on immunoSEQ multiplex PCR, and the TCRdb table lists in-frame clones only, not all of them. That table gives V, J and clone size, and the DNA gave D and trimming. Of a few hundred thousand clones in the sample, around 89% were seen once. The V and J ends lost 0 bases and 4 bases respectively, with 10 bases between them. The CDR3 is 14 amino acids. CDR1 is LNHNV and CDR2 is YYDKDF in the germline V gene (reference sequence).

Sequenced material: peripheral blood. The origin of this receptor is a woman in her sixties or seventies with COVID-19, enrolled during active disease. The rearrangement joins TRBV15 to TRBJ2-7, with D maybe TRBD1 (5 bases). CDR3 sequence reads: CATSRDRTSYEQYF. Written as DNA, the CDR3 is TGTGCCACCAGCAGAGATAGGACATCATACGAGCAGTACTTC.